A single sample is the source of the 17 T cell receptor beta chains below, sequenced in a study of siplizumab effects on memory and regulatory T cells. The data were produced by immunoSEQ multiplex PCR, yet TCRdb's version contains in-frame clones alone and is incomplete. The sample holds about 100,000 clones; approximately 92% are singletons and the top ten take 0.14% to 0.15%. The sample consisted of CD4+ T cells sorted from blood. The source is a human donor in good health.

Written as DNA, the CDR3 is TGTGCCAGCAGCCAACAGGAGAACACTGAAGCTTTCTTT. This codes for CASSQQENTEAFF. The V call is TRBV4-2, the J call TRBJ1-1, with D hard to call. Trimming stripped 2 bases from V and 1 base from J, with 5 bases between. The germline V gene encodes CDR1 LGHNA and CDR2 YNFKEQ. The CDR3 covers 13 residues.

J is TRBJ2-3 and V is TRBV9; 7 bases agree with TRBD1. Germline V lookup: CDR1 SGDLS, CDR2 YYNGEE. The CDR3 is 16 amino acids. V was clipped by 2 bases and J by 2 bases; unmatched bases: 8. The CDR3 bases are TGTGCCAGCAGCGTCTGGGGACAGTTATACACAGATACGCAGTATTTT. Encoded protein: CASSVWGQLYTDTQYF.

V usage is TRBV28 and J usage is TRBJ2-3; 11 nucleotides match TRBD2. V was clipped by 5 bases and J by 6 bases; unmatched bases: 7. This CDR3 comprises 15 residues. CDR1 is MDHEN, CDR2 SYDVKM, per germline. CDR3 nucleotide sequence: TGTGCCAGCAGTCCGCAACTAGCGGGGGCGGATACGCAGTATTTT. This sequence encodes CASSPQLAGADTQYF. The variable domain in full, with the rest retrieved from reference TRBV28 and TRBJ2-3, is DVKVTQSSRYLVKRTGEKVFLECVQDMDHENMFWYRQDPGLGLRLIYFSYDVKMKEKGDIPEGYSVSREKKERFSLILESASTNQTSMYLCASSPQLAGADTQYFGPGTRLTVL.

The chain is built from TRBV6-5 and TRBJ2-7; D perhaps matches TRBD2 (6 bases). The CDR3 runs to 13 residues. CDR1 is MNHEY, CDR2 SVGAGI, per germline. The V end was cut by 6 bases, the J end by 5 bases, with 14 bases between. CDR3 amino acids: CASSGGFSHEQYF. CDR3 nucleotides: TGTGCCAGCAGCGGAGGGTTTAGCCACGAGCAGTACTTC.

This chain links TRBV7-6 with TRBJ2-5; no firm D call. V lost 0 bases, J lost 0 bases, and 5 bases lay in between. There are 14 residues in the CDR3. CDR1 is SGHVS, CDR2 FNYEAQ, per germline. The CDR3 nucleotides read TGTGCCAGCAGCTTAGCGTCTTACCAAGAGACCCAGTACTTC. Its translation: CASSLASYQETQYF.

V usage is TRBV7-2 and J usage is TRBJ2-3; D might be TRBD1 (5 bases). Trimming took off 3 bases at V and 5 bases at J, with 9 bases between the two ends. The CDR3 consists of 13 residues. Germline values: CDR1 SGHTA, CDR2 FQGNSA. This CDR3 is CASSFRAVDTQYF. DNA for the CDR3: TGTGCCAGCAGCTTCAGGGCGGTAGATACGCAGTATTTT.

The CDR3 DNA reads TGTGCCAGCAGCTTGGGGTCCCAGACGGGGGGGAATTCACCCCTCCACTTT. As protein: CASSLGSQTGGNSPLHF. V gene TRBV5-4 combines with J gene TRBJ1-6, with D possibly matching TRBD1 (5 bases). Trimming stripped 0 bases from V and 7 bases from J, with 17 bases between. CDR3 length: 17 residues. Germline V lookup: CDR1 SGHNT, CDR2 YYREEE (reference sequence).

V gene TRBV9 combines with J gene TRBJ2-1, with 11 bases matching TRBD2. Germline loops: CDR1 SGDLS, CDR2 YYNGEE. CDR3 length: 15 residues. The V and J ends lost 4 bases and 8 bases, in that order; junction bases with no gene match: 8. Here the CDR3 DNA reads TGTGCCAGCAGCACTAGCGGGGGAGACGGGCATGAGCAGTTCTTC. Translating it yields CASSTSGGDGHEQFF.

The chain combines TRBV7-3 with TRBJ2-5; tentative D call: TRBD2 (5 bases). The CDR3 contains 13 residues. V dropped 5 bases and J dropped 4 bases, with 11 bases sitting between them. The germline V gene has CDR1 SGHTA and CDR2 FQGTGA. CDR3 sequence: CASSAASSETQYF. The DNA of the CDR3 is TGTGCCAGCAGCGCGGCTAGCTCAGAGACCCAGTACTTC.

This chain links TRBV25-1 with TRBJ1-6; weak D call: TRBD1 (6 bases). Deletions cut 3 bases from V and 8 bases from J, with 14 bases between. The CDR3 is 15 amino acids. CDR1 and CDR2 from the germline V gene are MGHDK and SYGVNS. CDR3 residues: CASSDPRRGHSPLHF. CDR3 sequence (DNA): TGTGCCAGCAGTGACCCCCGCAGGGGTCATTCACCCCTCCACTTT.

The chain is built from TRBV6-5 and TRBJ2-7; no clear D. There are 11 residues in the CDR3. V shed 4 bases and J shed 7 bases, with 8 bases lying between them. CDR1 is MNHEY and CDR2 is SVGAGI in the germline V gene. This CDR3 reads CASSWGKEQYF. CDR3 bases: TGTGCCAGCAGTTGGGGTAAAGAGCAGTACTTC.

The chain links TRBV6-5 to TRBJ2-7; no clear D gene. This CDR3 has 13 residues. The germline V and J ends were trimmed by 7 bases and 2 bases, with 12 bases remaining between them. From germline, CDR1 is MNHEY and CDR2 SVGAGI. This CDR3 reads CASKGGHTYEQYF. The CDR3 nucleotides read TGTGCCAGCAAGGGCGGTCACACCTACGAGCAGTACTTC.

The CDR3: CASSISGVLGGSPLHF. CDR3 nucleotide sequence: TGTGCCAGTAGTATTTCAGGGGTCCTTGGTGGTTCACCCCTCCACTTT. The rearrangement uses TRBV19 and TRBJ1-6; possibly TRBD1 for D (6 bases). This CDR3 has 16 residues. V shed 3 bases and J shed 9 bases, with 18 bases lying between them. Looked up from germline, CDR1 is LNHDA and CDR2 is SQIVND (reference sequence).

The rearrangement joins TRBV2 to TRBJ2-5; TRBD1 aligns across 8 bases. CDR1 SNHLY and CDR2 FYNNEI come from the germline V gene. This CDR3 comprises 14 residues. The V segment lost 6 bases and the J segment 2 bases; nucleotides outside the gene matches: 5. For the CDR3, the DNA is TGTGCCAGCAGCGACAGGGGCCGTCAAGAGACCCAGTACTTC. It translates to CASSDRGRQETQYF.

The V gene is TRBV9, the J gene TRBJ1-3; D is undetermined. CDR1 is SGDLS and CDR2 is YYNGEE in the germline V gene. V lost 1 base and J 4 bases, leaving 9 bases between the germline ends. This CDR3 spans 14 amino acids. DNA of the CDR3: TGTGCCAGCAGCGTATCTAGTTGGGGAAACACCATATATTTT. Translation gives CASSVSSWGNTIYF.

The chain carries TRBV9 and TRBJ2-7; 14 nucleotides match TRBD2. CDR3 length: 15 amino acids. The ends lost 4 bases at V and 4 bases at J; junction bases unmatched: 4. From germline, CDR1 is SGDLS and CDR2 YYNGEE. The CDR3 DNA reads TGTGCCAGCAGCACCCGGACTAGCGGGGGGTACGAGCAGTACTTC. Amino acid sequence: CASSTRTSGGYEQYF.

The chain joins TRBV6-1 to TRBJ2-3; D is unclear. Trimming removed 8 bases at V and 2 bases at J, with 11 bases between. This CDR3 is 13 amino acids long. In germline, CDR1 is MNHNS, CDR2 SASEGT. The CDR3 region has the DNA TGTGCCAGCCGCCACGAGCCCACAGATACGCAGTATTTT. This codes for CASRHEPTDTQYF.